This T cell receptor (beta chain) is drawn from a study of human T cells and chemical hapten exposure (dated by TCRdb to about 2021). Concerning the study at large: For sensitization, 2% DPC in acetone was applied to a roughly 2 cm by roughly 2 cm area of upper inner arm skin. Weekly therapeutic DPC doses were additionally applied to the scalp of patients throughout the roughly 25-week study period. Patch tests used Finn chambers with 0.01% DPC on the upper back, scored after 6 days by International Contact Dermatitis Research Group standards. Most of the patients in the cohort were female, and the cohort covered alopecia areata with under or over 50% scalp involvement, alopecia totalis and alopecia universalis. Libraries were pooled for sequencing, and per-sample TCR yields varied mainly because of small differences in library volumes within the pool. In alopecia patients, the study followed how the peripheral blood TCR repertoire changed in vivo over primary and secondary sensitization to diphenylcyclopropenone (DPC), a hapten. Patient blood was sampled pre-sensitization (week 0) and at 2, 6 and about 24 weeks after DPC sensitization. Blood for TCR sequencing was provided by twenty-nine alopecia patients at one to four time points (pre-sensitization, 2, 6 and 24 weeks).

Library method: RACE. The run used a NextSeq 500. During library preparation, unique molecular identifiers were attached to individual cDNA molecules so that TCRs could be counted quantitatively and reproducibly. Both TCR alpha and TCR beta chains were sequenced from each blood RNA sample. For the original study's pipeline: The median number of TCRs per sample was around 100,000, ranging from about 23,224 to 750,000. V, J and CDR3 annotation of the TCR reads was performed with the Decombinator software suite. To make PS versus PT1 abundance plots, every sample was subsampled to the same number of TCRs (28,000). TCRs were defined as expanded if absent before sensitization and observed at least eight times at the 2-week time point. Through fastp at Q25 and MiXCR, TCRdb rebuilt clones from the public reads, retaining in-frame beta chains. A single entry per CDR3 protein holds the most common genes and DNA from its merged rows. These V and J calls derive from TCRdb rather than the authors' analysis. Here the sample has roughly 110,000 distinct CDR3 sequences; around 10% occur a single time. Around 1.7% of the sample comes from the top ten.

General study outcomes and caveats: Expanded TCRs formed significantly more large CDR3 similarity clusters than pre-sensitization or healthy control sets, consistent with antigen-driven responses. Because every patient had alopecia, a presumed autoimmune disease, the patients' immune response might differ from that of healthy individuals. The number of PT1 expanded TCRs positively correlated with patch test score, significant at thresholds 8, 16 and 32 but not 4. The number of TCRs above 1 in 1000 frequency did not change with DPC sensitization; there was no evidence of global repertoire structure alterations. Repeated subsampling changed both the strength of the expansion versus patch-test correlation and the threshold at which that correlation became significant.

The label giving this sample's time point can be read as: pre-sensitization, week 0. Taken with the paper, the label for treatment or condition translates to: therapeutic diphenylcyclopropenone sensitization with weekly scalp DPC. Blood at each patch-test visit was drawn before the patch test was applied. To be eligible, patients had to be aged 18 to 70, diagnosed with alopecia and judged suitable for DPC therapy, while pregnant patients were excluded. Total RNA was extracted from unfractionated whole blood collected in Tempus Blood RNA tubes. The CDR3 starts with the cysteine, ends with the phenylalanine, and has 16 residues. Only CDR3 DNA is held: 48 bases, read in frame from base 1. Based on the germline V gene, the CDR1 and CDR2 sequences are MDHEN and SYDVKM. Trimming costs V 5 bases and J 2 bases, and their ends lie 18 bases apart. This clonotype was recorded many times. There is no known antigen for this receptor. Base qualities are not provided; no much larger clone lies one nucleotide away.

The sequence was obtained from a woman in her fifties or sixties with alopecia areata. Some clones in this sample may be carry-over from other donors' samples. The chain uses TRBV28 and TRBJ1-1; the D gene is perhaps TRBD1, from 5 matching bases. The source was whole blood, collected in connection with sensitization to the hapten diphenylcyclopropenone (DPC). The sequence in DNA is TGTGCCAGCAGTCGAGGGGATCCGACTTTAAACACTGAAGCTTTCTTT. Its translation is CASSRGDPTLNTEAFF.